The rows below give T cell receptor beta chains drawn from one sample of a study of blood T cell repertoires in COVID-19. The table came from immunoSEQ multiplex PCR; TCRdb's copy has only in-frame clones and leaves some out. The repertoire consists of over 150,000 clones, with approximately 85% occurring once and the leading ten covering about 2.7%. Sequences were obtained from peripheral blood. The source of these receptors is a woman of 80 years or more with COVID-19, enrolled during active disease. Both conserved end residues are part of each CDR3. A D gene is named only where the DNA matches it firmly. Size is omitted from some rows. Given values are once, few, many or a class for expanded clones.

>TRBD2|NA|TRBJ2-1|TRBV12-5
CASGLGTSGASSYNEQFF
TGTGCTAGTGGTTTAGGGACTAGCGGGGCGAGCTCCTACAATGAGCAGTTCTTC
>NA|few|TRBJ2-7|TRBV6-1
CASSEGVAGWYEQYF
TGTGCCAGCAGTGAAGGCGTGGCAGGGTGGTACGAGCAGTACTTC
>NA|few|TRBJ1-6|TRBV30
CAWNDYNSPLHF
TGTGCCTGGAACGACTACAATTCACCCCTCCACTTT
>TRBD2|NA|TRBJ2-1|TRBV11-3
CASSLAAGASYNEQFF
TGTGCCAGCAGCTTAGCAGCGGGGGCCTCCTACAATGAGCAGTTCTTC
>TRBD1|NA|TRBJ1-1|TRBV5-4
CASSSPGTGNTEAFF
TGTGCCAGCAGCTCGCCCGGGACAGGAAACACTGAAGCTTTCTTT
>NA|NA|TRBJ1-2|TRBV4-1
CASSQAAPAIYGYTF
TGCGCCAGCAGCCAAGCGGCCCCAGCGATTTATGGCTACACCTTC
>NA|NA|TRBJ2-5|TRBV6-5
CASSYGDQETQYF
TGTGCCAGCAGTTACGGAGATCAAGAGACCCAGTACTTC
>NA|NA|TRBJ2-7|TRBV7-9
CASSLFRRNSYEQYF
TGTGCCAGCAGCTTATTTCGCAGGAACTCCTACGAGCAGTACTTC
>TRBD2|NA|TRBJ2-7|TRBV10-3
CAISGSSGLAVYEQYF
TGTGCCATCAGTGGGTCTTCGGGACTAGCGGTCTACGAGCAGTACTTC
>NA|NA|TRBJ1-2|TRBV6-2/TRBV6-3
CASSPGRNYGYTF
TGTGCCAGCAGCCCTGGCAGGAATTATGGCTACACCTTC
>NA|NA|TRBJ2-3|TRBV30
CAWSDRADTQYF
TGTGCCTGGAGTGACAGGGCTGATACGCAGTATTTT
>NA|once|TRBJ2-2|TRBV20-1
CSASGGPTGELFF
TGCAGTGCTAGTGGGGGGCCAACCGGGGAGCTGTTTTTT
>NA|NA|TRBJ2-5|TRBV18
CASSPQTMLSQYF
TGTGCCAGCTCACCGCAAACTATGTTATCCCAGTACTTC
>TRBD2|NA|TRBJ2-1|TRBV28
CASRIAGSYNEQFF
TGTGCCAGCAGAATAGCGGGATCCTACAATGAGCAGTTCTTC
>TRBD2|NA|TRBJ2-3|TRBV6-6
CASTYHSGLAGGWRDTQYF
TGTGCCAGCACCTACCACTCGGGACTAGCGGGAGGTTGGCGAGATACGCAGTATTTT